This TCR beta chain was observed in a study of CD8 T cells in ankylosing spondylitis. General study findings and limits: Blood from ankylosing spondylitis patients appeared to carry a characteristic roughly 8-variant TCR beta motif. Disease-linked clones reportedly concentrated significantly in matched ankylosing spondylitis synovial fluid.

Making use of molecular barcodes, quantitative 5'-RACE generated TCR beta libraries. TCRdb re-called the 5' RACE reads with MiXCR, one entry per CDR3 protein. The repertoire holds roughly 60,000 distinct CDR3 sequences, around 6.5% seen once, with 5% in the top ten. This clonotype was observed many times. The target antigen is unknown. Looked up from germline, CDR1 is SGHTA and CDR2 is FQGNSA. CDR3 size: 15 residues. Trimming cost V 4 bases and J 2 bases; bases outside gene matches: 8. The sequenced sample was synovial fluid, either unsorted or a sorted T cell fraction (not recorded which). This receptor was taken from a male donor with ankylosing spondylitis. This chain uses TRBV7-2 with TRBJ2-7; 7 bases match TRBD2. In nucleotides, the CDR3 is TGTGCCAGCAGCTGGTGGGAGGGCGGCACCTACGAGCAGTACTTC. Translating gives CASSWWEGGTYEQYF.